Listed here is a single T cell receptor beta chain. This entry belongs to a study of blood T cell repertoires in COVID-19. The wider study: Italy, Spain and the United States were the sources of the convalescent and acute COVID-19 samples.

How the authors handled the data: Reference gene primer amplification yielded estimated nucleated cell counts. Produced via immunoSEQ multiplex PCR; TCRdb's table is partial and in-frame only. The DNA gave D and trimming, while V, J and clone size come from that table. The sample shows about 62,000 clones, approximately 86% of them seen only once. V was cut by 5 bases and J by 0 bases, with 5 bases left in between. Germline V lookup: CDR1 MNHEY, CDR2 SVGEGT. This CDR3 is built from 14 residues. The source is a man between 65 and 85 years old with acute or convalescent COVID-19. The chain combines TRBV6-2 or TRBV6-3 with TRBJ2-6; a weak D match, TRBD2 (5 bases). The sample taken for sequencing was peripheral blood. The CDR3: CASSGGSGANVLTF. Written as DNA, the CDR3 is TGTGCCAGCAGTGGAGGCTCTGGGGCCAACGTCCTGACTTTC.